This T cell receptor (beta chain) was observed in a study of blood T cell repertoires in COVID-19. About the study: Samples taken during acute and convalescent COVID-19 were collected in the United States, Italy and Spain.

This CDR3 has 16 amino acids. V dropped 4 bases and J dropped 5; count of bases not matched to a gene: 9. Germline CDR1 and CDR2: SNHLY and FYNNEI. TCRdb's copy holds only in-frame clones and misses some; the assay was immunoSEQ multiplex PCR. Among about 250,000 clones listed, approximately 85% were seen once. What was sequenced was peripheral blood. The genes are TRBV2 and TRBJ2-3, with 10 bases matching TRBD2. The sequence was collected from a man between 45 and 60 years old with active or convalescent COVID-19. As DNA, the CDR3 is TGTGCCAGCAGTGGAACAAGACTAGCGGGTGGAGATACGCAGTATTTT. It encodes CASSGTRLAGGDTQYF. The variable domain in full, completed from reference TRBV2 and TRBJ2-3, reads EPEVTQTPSHQVTQMGQEVILRCVPISNHLYFYWYRQILGQKVEFLVSFYNNEISEKSEIFDDQFSVERPDGSNFTLKIRSTKLEDSAMYFCASSGTRLAGGDTQYFGPGTRLTVL.